A single sample gave rise to the 3 T cell receptor beta chains below, sequenced in a study of cytotoxic CD8 clonotypes in ibrutinib-treated CLL (dated by TCRdb to 2020 to 2023). Preparation of the library involved the immunoSEQ multiplex PCR assay. TCRdb limited this immuneACCESS table to in-frame rearrangements with V and J called. A share of clones is missing; checked studies link under half to unresolved V genes, and the rest is unexplained. This sample gives about 19,000 clones in total; approximately 81% of them show up just once. Jointly, the top ten make up roughly 6% of the sample. Sequencing used PBMCs, obtained before ibrutinib treatment. These receptors all come from a human donor with chronic lymphocytic leukemia.

The rearrangement links TRBV6-1 to TRBJ2-7; 11 nucleotides line up with TRBD1. Germline V gene sequence: CDR1 MNHNS, CDR2 SASEGT. The CDR3 sequence is 15 residues long. The J segment lost 2 bases and the V segment lost 3 bases, leaving 3 bases of the junction unmatched. CDR3 sequence: CASSDRGQGAYEQYF. CDR3 sequence (DNA): TGTGCCAGCAGTGACCGGGGACAGGGGGCCTACGAGCAGTACTTC.

The chain has TRBV6-5 and TRBJ2-5, with 9 bases identical to TRBD1. Germline CDR1 is MNHEY and CDR2 is SVGAGI. The CDR3 is made up of 15 amino acids. The ends lost 6 bases at V and 2 bases at J; junction bases unmatched: 7. CDR3 sequence (DNA): TGTGCCAGCAGCACAGGGGGCTGGGAGCAAGAGACCCAGTACTTC. Translated: CASSTGGWEQETQYF.

The V and J genes are TRBV4-3 and TRBJ2-4; D is ambiguous. The CDR3 sequence is 17 residues long. Germline lookup yields CDR1 LGHNA and CDR2 YSLEER. Trimming cost V 2 bases and J 2 bases, with 16 bases left between them. The CDR3 region is CASSQFWAGGTKNIQYF. The CDR3 nucleotides are TGCGCCAGCAGCCAATTCTGGGCAGGCGGAACCAAAAACATTCAGTACTTC.